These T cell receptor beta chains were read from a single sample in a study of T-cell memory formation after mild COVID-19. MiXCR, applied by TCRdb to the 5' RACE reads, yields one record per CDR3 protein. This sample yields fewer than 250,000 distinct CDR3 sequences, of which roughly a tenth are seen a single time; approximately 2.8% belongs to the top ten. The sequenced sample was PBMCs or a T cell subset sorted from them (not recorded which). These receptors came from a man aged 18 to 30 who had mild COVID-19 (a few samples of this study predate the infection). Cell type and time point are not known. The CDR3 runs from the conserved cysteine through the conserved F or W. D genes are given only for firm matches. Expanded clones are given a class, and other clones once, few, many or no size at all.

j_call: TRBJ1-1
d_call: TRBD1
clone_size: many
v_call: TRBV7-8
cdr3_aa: CASSLTYDRGTEAFF
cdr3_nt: TGTGCCAGCAGCTTAACCTATGACAGGGGCACTGAAGCTTTCTTT

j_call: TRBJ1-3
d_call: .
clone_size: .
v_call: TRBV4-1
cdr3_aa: CASSQDPQGRNTIYF
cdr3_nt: TGCGCCAGCAGCCAAGATCCGCAGGGGAGAAACACCATATATTTT

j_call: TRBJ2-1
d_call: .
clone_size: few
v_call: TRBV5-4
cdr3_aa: CASSTRDTGPLWIF
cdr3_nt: TGTGCCAGCAGCACCCGGGACACGGGACCCTTGTGGATCTTC

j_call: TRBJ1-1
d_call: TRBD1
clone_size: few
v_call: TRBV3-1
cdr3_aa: CASSLGTVNTEAFF
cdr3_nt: TGTGCCAGCAGCCTCGGGACAGTGAACACTGAAGCTTTCTTT

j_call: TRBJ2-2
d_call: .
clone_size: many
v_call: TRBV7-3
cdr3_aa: CASSWTENTGELFF
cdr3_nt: TGTGCCAGCAGCTGGACTGAGAACACCGGGGAGCTGTTTTTT

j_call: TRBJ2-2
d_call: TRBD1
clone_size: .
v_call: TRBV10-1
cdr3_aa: CASRDRGFTGELFF
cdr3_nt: TGCGCCAGCAGGGACAGGGGCTTCACCGGGGAGCTGTTTTTT

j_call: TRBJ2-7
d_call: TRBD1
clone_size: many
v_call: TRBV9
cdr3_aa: CASSADRAEQYF
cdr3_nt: TGTGCCAGCAGCGCAGACAGGGCCGAGCAGTACTTC

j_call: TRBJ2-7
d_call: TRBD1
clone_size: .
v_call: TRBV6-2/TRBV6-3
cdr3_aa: CASLRTGLDEQYF
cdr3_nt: TGTGCCAGCCTCCGGACAGGGCTCGACGAGCAGTACTTC

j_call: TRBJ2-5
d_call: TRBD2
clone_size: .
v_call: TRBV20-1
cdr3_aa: CSATSLAGLQETQYF
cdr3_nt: TGCAGTGCGACCTCCCTAGCGGGACTGCAAGAGACCCAGTACTTC

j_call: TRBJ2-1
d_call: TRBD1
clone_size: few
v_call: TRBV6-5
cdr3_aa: CASSYRTGGRYFQGEQFF
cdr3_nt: TGTGCCAGCAGTTACCGGACAGGGGGCAGGTATTTCCAGGGTGAGCAGTTCTTC

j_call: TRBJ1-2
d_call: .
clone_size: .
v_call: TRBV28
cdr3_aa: CASSFPGTLDGYTF
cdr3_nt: TGTGCCAGCAGTTTCCCCGGGACCCTCGACGGCTACACCTTC

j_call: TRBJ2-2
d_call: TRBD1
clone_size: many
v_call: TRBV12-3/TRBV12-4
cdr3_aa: CASSLGQGTTGELFF
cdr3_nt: TGTGCCAGCAGTTTGGGACAGGGAACCACCGGGGAGCTGTTTTTT

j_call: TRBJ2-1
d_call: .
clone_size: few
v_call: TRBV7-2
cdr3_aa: CASSLAGFHEQFF
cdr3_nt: TGTGCCAGCAGCTTAGCAGGGTTCCATGAGCAGTTCTTC

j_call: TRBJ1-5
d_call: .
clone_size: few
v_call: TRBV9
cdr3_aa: CASSVKGGVNQPQHF
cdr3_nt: TGTGCCAGCAGCGTGAAGGGCGGTGTCAATCAGCCCCAGCATTTT

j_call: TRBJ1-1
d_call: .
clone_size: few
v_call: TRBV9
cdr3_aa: CASSVAGWTEAFF
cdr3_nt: TGTGCCAGCAGCGTAGCAGGTTGGACTGAAGCTTTCTTT

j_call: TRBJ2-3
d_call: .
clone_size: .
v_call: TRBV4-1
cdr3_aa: CASSLLAGNTQYF
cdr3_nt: TGCGCCAGCAGCCTCCTGGCGGGGAATACGCAGTATTTT

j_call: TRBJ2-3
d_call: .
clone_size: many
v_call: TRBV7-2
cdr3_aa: CASLSDTQYF
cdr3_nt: TGTGCCAGCCTATCAGATACGCAGTATTTT

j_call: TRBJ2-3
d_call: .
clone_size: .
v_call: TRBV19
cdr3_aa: CASRPLRGSRDTQYF
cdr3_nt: TGTGCCAGTAGACCCCTTAGGGGGAGTCGGGATACGCAGTATTTT

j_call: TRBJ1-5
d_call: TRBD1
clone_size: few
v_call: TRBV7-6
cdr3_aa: CASSPGTGGYQPQHF
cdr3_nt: TGTGCCAGCAGCCCCGGGACAGGGGGGTATCAGCCCCAGCATTTT

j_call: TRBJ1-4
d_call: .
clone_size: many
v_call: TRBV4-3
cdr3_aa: CASSQVGGGLIEKLFF
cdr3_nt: TGCGCCAGCAGCCAAGTTGGGGGAGGACTGATTGAAAAACTGTTTTTT

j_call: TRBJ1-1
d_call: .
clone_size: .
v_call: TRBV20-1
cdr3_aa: CSAKPGSNTEAFF
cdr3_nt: TGCAGTGCTAAGCCAGGGTCGAACACTGAAGCTTTCTTT

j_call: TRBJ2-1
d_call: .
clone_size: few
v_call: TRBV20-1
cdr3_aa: CSARGSIAIRNEQFF
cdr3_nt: TGCAGTGCTAGGGGCTCGATAGCAATCCGAAATGAGCAGTTCTTC

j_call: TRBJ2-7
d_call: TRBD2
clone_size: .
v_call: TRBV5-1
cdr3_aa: CASSYGRGFYEQYF
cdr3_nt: TGCGCCAGCAGCTACGGGCGGGGGTTCTACGAGCAGTACTTC

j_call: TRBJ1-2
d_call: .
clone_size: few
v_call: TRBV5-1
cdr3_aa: CASSRDRSEGYTF
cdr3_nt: TGCGCCAGCAGCCGCGACAGGTCAGAGGGCTACACCTTC

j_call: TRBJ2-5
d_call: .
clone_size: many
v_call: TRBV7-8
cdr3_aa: CASSLGRNRETQYF
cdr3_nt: TGTGCCAGCAGCTTAGGACGTAACCGAGAGACCCAGTACTTC

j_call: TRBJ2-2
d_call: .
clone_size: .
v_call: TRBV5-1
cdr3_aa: CASSFSPSGTNTGELFF
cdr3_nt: TGCGCCAGCAGCTTTTCCCCCAGCGGTACGAACACCGGGGAGCTGTTTTTT

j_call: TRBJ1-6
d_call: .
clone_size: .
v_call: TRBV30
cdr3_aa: CAWSATRVSHRTYNSPLHF
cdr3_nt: TGTGCCTGGAGCGCCACCCGTGTTAGTCACCGGACATATAATTCACCCCTCCACTTT

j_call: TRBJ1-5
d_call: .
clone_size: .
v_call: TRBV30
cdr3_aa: CAWSLTATLGQPQHF
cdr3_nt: TGTGCCTGGAGCTTGACAGCAACCCTTGGACAGCCCCAGCATTTT

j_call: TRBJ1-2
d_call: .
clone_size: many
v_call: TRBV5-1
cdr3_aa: CASSSAADAVYGYTF
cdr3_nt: TGCGCCAGCAGCTCTGCCGCGGACGCCGTCTATGGCTACACCTTC

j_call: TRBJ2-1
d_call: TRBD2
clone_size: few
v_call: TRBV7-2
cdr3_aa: CASSLASGGNNEQFF
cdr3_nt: TGTGCCAGCAGCTTAGCTAGCGGGGGGAACAATGAGCAGTTCTTC

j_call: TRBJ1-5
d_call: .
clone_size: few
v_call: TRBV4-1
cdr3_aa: CASSQADNNQPQHF
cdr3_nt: TGCGCCAGCAGCCAAGCGGACAACAATCAGCCCCAGCATTTT

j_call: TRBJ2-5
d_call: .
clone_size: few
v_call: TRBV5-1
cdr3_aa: CASSPGPSQETQYF
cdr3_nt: TGCGCCAGCAGCCCAGGGCCGTCACAAGAGACCCAGTACTTC

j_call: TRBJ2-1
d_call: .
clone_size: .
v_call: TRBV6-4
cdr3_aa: CASSEDNVNEQFF
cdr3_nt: TGTGCCAGCAGTGAGGACAACGTAAATGAGCAGTTCTTC

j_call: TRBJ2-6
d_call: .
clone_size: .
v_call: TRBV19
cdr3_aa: CASSNAISGANVLTF
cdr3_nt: TGTGCCAGTAGTAACGCTATCTCTGGGGCCAACGTCCTGACTTTC

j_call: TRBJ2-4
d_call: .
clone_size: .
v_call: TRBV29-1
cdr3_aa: CSVEEGNIQYF
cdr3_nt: TGCAGCGTTGAAGAGGGCAACATTCAGTACTTC

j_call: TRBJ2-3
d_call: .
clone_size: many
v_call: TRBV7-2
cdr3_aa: CASSIPTSDTDTQYF
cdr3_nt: TGTGCCAGCAGCATACCTACTAGTGACACAGATACGCAGTATTTT

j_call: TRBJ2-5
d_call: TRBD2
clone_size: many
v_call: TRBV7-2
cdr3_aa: CASTLLAGEETQYF
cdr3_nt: TGTGCCAGCACCCTTCTAGCGGGGGAAGAGACCCAGTACTTC

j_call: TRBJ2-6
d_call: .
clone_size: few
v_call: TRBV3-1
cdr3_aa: CASSPRRSGANVLTF
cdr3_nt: TGTGCCAGCAGCCCCAGGCGATCTGGGGCCAACGTCCTGACTTTC

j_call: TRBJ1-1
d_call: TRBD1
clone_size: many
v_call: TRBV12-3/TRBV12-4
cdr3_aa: CASSQGQGLGAFF
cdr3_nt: TGTGCCAGCAGTCAGGGACAGGGGTTGGGAGCTTTCTTT

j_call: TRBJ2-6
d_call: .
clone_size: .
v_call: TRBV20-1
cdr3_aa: CSAIGTTNVLTF
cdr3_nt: TGCAGTGCTATTGGGACGACCAACGTCCTGACTTTC

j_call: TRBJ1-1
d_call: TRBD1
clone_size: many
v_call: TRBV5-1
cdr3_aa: CASSIGTGETEAFF
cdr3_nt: TGCGCCAGCAGCATTGGGACAGGGGAAACTGAAGCTTTCTTT

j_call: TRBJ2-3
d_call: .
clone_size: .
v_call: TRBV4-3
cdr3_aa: CASSPGGDRADTQYF
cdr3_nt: TGCGCCAGCAGCCCCGGAGGGGATAGGGCAGATACGCAGTATTTT

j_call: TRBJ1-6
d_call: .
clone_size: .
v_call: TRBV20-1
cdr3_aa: CSARDLSLSSYNSPLHF
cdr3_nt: TGCAGTGCTAGAGACCTATCTCTAAGCTCCTATAATTCACCCCTCCACTTT

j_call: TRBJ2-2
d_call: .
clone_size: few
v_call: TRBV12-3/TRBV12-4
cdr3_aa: CASSPTSGQNTGELFF
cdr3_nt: TGTGCCAGCAGCCCCACGAGTGGGCAGAACACCGGGGAGCTGTTTTTT

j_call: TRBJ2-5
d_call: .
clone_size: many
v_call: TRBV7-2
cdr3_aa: CASSLAPRGYQETQYF
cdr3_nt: TGTGCCAGCAGCTTAGCACCCCGAGGGTACCAAGAGACCCAGTACTTC

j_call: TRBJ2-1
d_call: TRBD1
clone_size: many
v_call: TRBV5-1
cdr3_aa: CASSLRTGDNEQFF
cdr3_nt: TGCGCCAGCAGCTTGAGGACAGGGGACAATGAGCAGTTCTTC

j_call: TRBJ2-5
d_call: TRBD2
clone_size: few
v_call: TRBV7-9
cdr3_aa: CASSLTLAGGQETQYF
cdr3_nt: TGTGCCAGCAGCTTAACTCTAGCGGGGGGGCAAGAGACCCAGTACTTC

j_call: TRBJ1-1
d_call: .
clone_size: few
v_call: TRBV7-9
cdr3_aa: CASSLGWNEAFF
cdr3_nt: TGTGCCAGCAGCCTCGGGTGGAATGAAGCTTTCTTT

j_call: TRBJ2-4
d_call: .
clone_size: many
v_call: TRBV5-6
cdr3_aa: CASSFKGGNIQYF
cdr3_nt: TGTGCCAGCAGCTTTAAGGGGGGAAACATTCAGTACTTC

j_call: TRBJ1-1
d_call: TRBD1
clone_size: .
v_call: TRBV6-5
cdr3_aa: CASSYEVGTWTGTEAFF
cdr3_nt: TGTGCCAGCAGTTACGAGGTGGGCACCTGGACAGGGACTGAAGCTTTCTTT

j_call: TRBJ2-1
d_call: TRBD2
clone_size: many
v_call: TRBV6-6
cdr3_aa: CASIAGGIGRNEQFF
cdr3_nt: TGTGCCAGCATAGCGGGGGGCATCGGCAGGAATGAGCAGTTCTTC

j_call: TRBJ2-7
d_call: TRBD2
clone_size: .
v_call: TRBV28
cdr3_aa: CASRLAGGNYEQYF
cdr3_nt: TGTGCCAGCAGACTAGCGGGCGGAAACTACGAGCAGTACTTC

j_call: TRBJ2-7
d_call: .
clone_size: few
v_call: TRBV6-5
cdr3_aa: CASRGRDGGRQYF
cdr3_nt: TGTGCCAGCCGGGGCCGGGACGGCGGGCGGCAGTACTTC

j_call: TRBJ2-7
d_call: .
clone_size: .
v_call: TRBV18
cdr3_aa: CASSPPSSAYEQYF
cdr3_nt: TGTGCCAGCTCACCACCGTCGTCGGCCTACGAGCAGTACTTC

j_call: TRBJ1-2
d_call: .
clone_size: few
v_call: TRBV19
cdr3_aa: CASSIAFTRSNYGYTF
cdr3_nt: TGTGCCAGTAGTATAGCCTTCACACGATCTAACTATGGCTACACCTTC